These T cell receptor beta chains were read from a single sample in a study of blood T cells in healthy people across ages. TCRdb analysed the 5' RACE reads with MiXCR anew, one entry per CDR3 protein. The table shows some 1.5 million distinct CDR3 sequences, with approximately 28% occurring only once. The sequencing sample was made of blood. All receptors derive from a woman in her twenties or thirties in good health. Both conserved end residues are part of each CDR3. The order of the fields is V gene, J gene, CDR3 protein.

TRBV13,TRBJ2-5,CASSSTSGAQETPYF
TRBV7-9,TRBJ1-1,CAGSFEVNTEAFF
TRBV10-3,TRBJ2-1,CAISEFGFNEQFF
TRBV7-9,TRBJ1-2,CVSSSEAPLYTF
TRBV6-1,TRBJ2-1,CASGENVASGGNEQFF
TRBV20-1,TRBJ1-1,CSVGDRSEAFF
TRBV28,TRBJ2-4,CASTQGAGDSLAKNIQYF
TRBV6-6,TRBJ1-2,CASRLNGQGNYGYTF
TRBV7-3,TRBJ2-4,CASSPDAGGNIQYF
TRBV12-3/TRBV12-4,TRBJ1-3,CASGAVRGNTIYF
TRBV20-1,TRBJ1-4,CSARDRTSNEKLFF
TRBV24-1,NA,CATSDLHGGQPTSLRGAEQYF
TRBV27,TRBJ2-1,CASRKFSTRSYNEQFF
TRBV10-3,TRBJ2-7,CAIRDPTGDYEQYF
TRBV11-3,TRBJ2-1,CASSSGQVRDEQFF
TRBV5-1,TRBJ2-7,CASSFGLAGGGGEQYF
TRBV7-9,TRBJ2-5,CASTSPGIQETQYF
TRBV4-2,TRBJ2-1,CASSQERGRAYNEQFF
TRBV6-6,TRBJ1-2,CASSYLGQGRYGYTF
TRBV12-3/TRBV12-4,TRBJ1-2,CASSLRSGDGYTF
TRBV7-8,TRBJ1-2,CASIQLTGPRLQGYTF
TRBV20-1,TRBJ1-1,CSASPGDTEAFF
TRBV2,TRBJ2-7,CASRWELYSYEQYF
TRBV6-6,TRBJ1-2,CASRLFDEGYGYTF